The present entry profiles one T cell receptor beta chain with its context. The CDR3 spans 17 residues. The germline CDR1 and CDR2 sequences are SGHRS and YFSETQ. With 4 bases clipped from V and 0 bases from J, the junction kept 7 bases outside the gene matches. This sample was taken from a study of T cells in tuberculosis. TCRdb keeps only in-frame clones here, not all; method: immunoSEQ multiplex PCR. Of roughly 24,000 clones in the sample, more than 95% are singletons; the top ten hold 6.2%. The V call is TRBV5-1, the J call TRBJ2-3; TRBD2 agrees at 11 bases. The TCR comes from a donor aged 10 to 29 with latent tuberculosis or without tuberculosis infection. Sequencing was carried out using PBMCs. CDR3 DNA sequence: TGCGCCAGCAGCCCACTACTAGCGGGGGTCAGCACAGATACGCAGTATTTT. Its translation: CASSPLLAGVSTDTQYF.